The present T cell receptor (beta chain) was sequenced within a study of blood T cell repertoires in COVID-19. Study summary: T cells, B-cell-depleted T cells, or PBMCs provided the cDNA or gDNA that served as material.

This study enrolled people aged about 18 to 100 from about two dozen US geographic areas. Cohorts were determined from participant-reported clinical history. In the original analysis: Reference gene primer amplification in the assay estimated nucleated cell counts. The protocol was immunoSEQ multiplex PCR, while the TCRdb copy is restricted to in-frame clones and leaves out a portion. V, J and clone size are those of that table, while D and trimming were read from the DNA. The data show a few hundred thousand clones, approximately 90% seen once. The sequenced sample was PBMCs or T cells enriched from blood (not recorded which). This receptor was identified in a man aged 18 to 29 with acute COVID-19.

CDR3 nucleotide sequence: TGTGCCAGTAGTATAGTCTCCGTAGCGGGAGGCAACAATGAGCAGTTCTTC. Protein sequence: CASSIVSVAGGNNEQFF. The V gene is TRBV19, the J gene TRBJ2-1; 10 bases line up with TRBD2. This CDR3 spans 17 amino acids. Germline CDR1 LNHDA, CDR2 SQIVND (reference sequence). V gave up 1 base and J gave up 5 bases; unmatched junction bases: 8.